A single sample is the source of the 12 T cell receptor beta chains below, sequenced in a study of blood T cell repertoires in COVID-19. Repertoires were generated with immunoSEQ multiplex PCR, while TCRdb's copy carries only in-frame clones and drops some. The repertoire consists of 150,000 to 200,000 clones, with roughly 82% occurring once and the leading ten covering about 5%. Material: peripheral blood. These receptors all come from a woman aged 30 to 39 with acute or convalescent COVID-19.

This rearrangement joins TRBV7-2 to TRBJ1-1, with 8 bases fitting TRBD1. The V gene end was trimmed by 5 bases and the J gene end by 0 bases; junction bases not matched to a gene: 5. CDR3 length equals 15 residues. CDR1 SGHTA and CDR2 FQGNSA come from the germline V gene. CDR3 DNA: TGTGCCAGCAGCCCAGGGACAGGCATGAACACTGAAGCTTTCTTT. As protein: CASSPGTGMNTEAFF.

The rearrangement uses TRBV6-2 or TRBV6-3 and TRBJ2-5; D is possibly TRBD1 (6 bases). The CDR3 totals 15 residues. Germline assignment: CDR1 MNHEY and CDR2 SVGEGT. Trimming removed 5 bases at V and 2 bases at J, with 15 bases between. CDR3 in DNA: TGTGCCAGCAGTGGGCCCTACAGGGTTCAAGAGACCCAGTACTTC. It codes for CASSGPYRVQETQYF.

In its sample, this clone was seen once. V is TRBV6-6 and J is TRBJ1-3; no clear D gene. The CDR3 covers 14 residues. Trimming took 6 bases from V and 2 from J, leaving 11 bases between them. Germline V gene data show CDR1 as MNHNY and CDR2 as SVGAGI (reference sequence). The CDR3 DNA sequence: TGTGCCAGCAGCTTAGCTAGGCCTGGAAACACCATATATTTT. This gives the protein CASSLARPGNTIYF.

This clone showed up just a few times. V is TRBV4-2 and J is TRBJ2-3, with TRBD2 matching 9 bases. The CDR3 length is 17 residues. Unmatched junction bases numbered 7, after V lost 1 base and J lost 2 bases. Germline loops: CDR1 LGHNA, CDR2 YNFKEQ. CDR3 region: CASSQGNLAGLTDTQYF. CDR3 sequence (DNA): TGTGCCAGCAGCCAAGGAAACCTAGCGGGACTCACAGATACGCAGTATTTT.

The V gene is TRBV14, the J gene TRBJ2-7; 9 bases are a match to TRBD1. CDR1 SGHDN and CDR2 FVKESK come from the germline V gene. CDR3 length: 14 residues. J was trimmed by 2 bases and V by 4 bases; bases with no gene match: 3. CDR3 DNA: TGTGCCAGCAGCCTACAGGGGGCCCCCTACGAGCAGTACTTC. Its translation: CASSLQGAPYEQYF.

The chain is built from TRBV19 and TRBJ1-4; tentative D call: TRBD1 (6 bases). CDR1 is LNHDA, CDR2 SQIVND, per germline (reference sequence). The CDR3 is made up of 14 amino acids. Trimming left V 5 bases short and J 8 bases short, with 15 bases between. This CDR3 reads CASSPGGGGEKLFF. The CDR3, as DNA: TGTGCCAGTAGTCCCGGAGGTGGGGGCGAAAAACTGTTTTTT.

Here the CDR3 DNA reads TGTGCCAGCAGCTTAAGAGGGGGAAGATGGGGCGATGAGCAGTTCTTC. Its protein product is CASSLRGGRWGDEQFF. V is TRBV11-1 and J is TRBJ2-1; D might be TRBD1 (6 bases). V was clipped by 2 bases and J by 8 bases, with 19 bases between them. Germline CDR1 and CDR2: SGHAT and FQDESV (reference sequence). This CDR3 contains 16 residues.

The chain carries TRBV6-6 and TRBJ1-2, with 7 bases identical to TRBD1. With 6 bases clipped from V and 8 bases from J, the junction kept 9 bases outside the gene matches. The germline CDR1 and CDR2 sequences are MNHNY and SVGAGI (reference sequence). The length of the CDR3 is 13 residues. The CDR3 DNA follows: TGTGCCAGCAGATACGGGACAGACTTCGGCTACACCTTC. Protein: CASRYGTDFGYTF.

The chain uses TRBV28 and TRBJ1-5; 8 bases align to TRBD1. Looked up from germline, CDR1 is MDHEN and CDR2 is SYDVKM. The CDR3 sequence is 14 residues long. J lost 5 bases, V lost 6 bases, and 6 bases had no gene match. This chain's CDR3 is CASSQGQGYQPQHF. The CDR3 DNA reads TGTGCCAGCAGCCAAGGACAGGGATATCAGCCCCAGCATTTT.

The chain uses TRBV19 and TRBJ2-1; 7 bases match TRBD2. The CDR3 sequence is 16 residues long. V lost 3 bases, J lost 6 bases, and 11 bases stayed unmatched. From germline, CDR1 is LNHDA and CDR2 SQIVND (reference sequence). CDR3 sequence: CASSILFQRGINEQFF. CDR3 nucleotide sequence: TGTGCCAGTAGTATTTTATTCCAGCGGGGAATCAATGAGCAGTTCTTC.

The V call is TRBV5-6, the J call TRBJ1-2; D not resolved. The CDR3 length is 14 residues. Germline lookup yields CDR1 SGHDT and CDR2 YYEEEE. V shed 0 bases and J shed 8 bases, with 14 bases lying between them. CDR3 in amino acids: CASSLGRVTRGYTF. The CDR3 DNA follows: TGTGCCAGCAGCTTGGGTCGGGTGACTAGGGGCTACACCTTC.

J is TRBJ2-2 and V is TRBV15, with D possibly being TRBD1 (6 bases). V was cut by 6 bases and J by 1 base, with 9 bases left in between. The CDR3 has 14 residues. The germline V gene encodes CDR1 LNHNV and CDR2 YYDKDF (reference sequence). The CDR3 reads CATRRTENTGELFF. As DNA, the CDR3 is TGTGCCACCAGGAGGACAGAGAACACCGGGGAGCTGTTTTTT. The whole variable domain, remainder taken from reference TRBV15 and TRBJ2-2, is DAMVIQNPRYQVTQFGKPVTLSCSQTLNHNVMYWYQQKSSQAPKLLFHYYDKDFNNEADTPDNFQSRRPNTSFCFLDIRSPGLGDTAMYLCATRRTENTGELFFGEGSRLTVL.